This paragraph reports one T cell receptor (beta chain). Trimming left V 1 base short and J 3 bases short, with 6 bases between. Germline values: CDR1 LGHDT, CDR2 YNNKEL (reference sequence). The CDR3 has 13 amino acids. Original methodology: The authors estimated nucleated cell counts from reference gene primer amplification. Produced via immunoSEQ multiplex PCR; TCRdb's table is partial and in-frame only. The DNA was the basis for D and trimming; V, J and clone size are from that table. The data show approximately 140,000 clones, approximately 85% seen once. This entry comes from a study of blood T cell repertoires in COVID-19. The age range of participants was about 18 to 89 years, with residence in 20 to 25 US areas. Participant-reported clinical history was the basis for cohort assignment.

Sequencing was performed on PBMCs or T cells enriched from blood (not recorded which). V and J are TRBV3-1 (or the pseudogene TRBV3-2) and TRBJ2-5, with D possibly TRBD2 on 6 matching bases. The source is a woman aged 45-65 years with acute COVID-19. The CDR3 DNA is TGTGCCAGCAGCCAAGGGAGGGAAGAGACCCAGTACTTC. Its protein is CASSQGREETQYF.